This paragraph covers one T cell receptor (beta chain) sequence. This record belongs to a study of cytomegalovirus exposure and HLA in healthy donors. Method: immunoSEQ multiplex PCR; TCRdb's copy keeps in-frame clones and lacks some. The repertoire includes approximately 180,000 clones, 80% to 90% of them detected once, and approximately 1.5% sits in the top ten. The sequenced sample was PBMCs. This sequence originates from a woman under 40 in good health and CMV-seronegative.

The CDR3 region is CASSPWTGDGYTF. In DNA, the CDR3 is TGTGCCAGCAGCCCATGGACAGGGGATGGCTACACCTTC. V is TRBV7-2 and J is TRBJ1-2; 9 positions agree with TRBD1. J was trimmed by 6 bases and V by 5 bases; bases with no gene match: 4. The CDR3 has 13 amino acids. Looked up from germline, CDR1 is SGHTA and CDR2 is FQGNSA. Using reference TRBV7-2 and TRBJ1-2 for the parts outside the CDR3, the full variable domain is GAGVSQSPSNKVTEKGKDVELRCDPISGHTALYWYRQSLGQGLEFLIYFQGNSAPDKSGLPSDRFSAERTGGSVSTLTIQRTQQEDSAVYLCASSPWTGDGYTFGSGTRLTVV.